This T cell receptor beta chain was sequenced in a study of response to subunit inactivated influenza vaccine. MiXCR, applied by TCRdb to the RT-PCR reads, yields one record per CDR3 protein. The table records about 240,000 distinct CDR3 sequences, roughly an eighth of them present only once. This clonotype was found many times. V dropped 5 bases and J dropped 3 bases, with 23 bases sitting between them. This CDR3 has 17 residues. Sequencing was performed on non-naive T cells sorted from PBMCs, taken roughly 2 weeks before vaccination. The TCR sequence derives from a man aged 50 to 60 who received an inactivated influenza vaccine. The J gene is TRBJ2-7, the V gene TRBV12-3 or TRBV12-4, with D possibly matching TRBD2 (5 bases). The CDR3, as DNA: TGTGCCAGCAGTCTCTCTCCTCTATCGGGGTCCCACTACGAGCAGTACTTC. Amino acid sequence: CASSLSPLSGSHYEQYF.